The present entry profiles one T cell receptor beta chain with its context. What it recognizes is unknown. These data are taken from a study of blood T cells in healthy people across ages. Across the whole study: Every two T cells gave about one barcoded beta molecule via template switching.

The study, taken as a whole, reports: Aged donors had fewer naive CD4+ cells and lower diversity than long-lived donors. Unsorted PBMCs prevented conclusive naive versus antigen-experienced comparison.

For the second PCR, which ran for about 6 to 11 cycles, a sample-barcoded 5' primer and a J-beta primer mix were used. TCRdb recomputed calls from the 5' RACE reads with MiXCR, one row per CDR3 protein. The data show 1.5 million to 2 million distinct CDR3 sequences, roughly 30% seen once. The material sequenced was blood. This receptor was taken from a woman aged 30 to 39 in good health.

For the CDR3, the DNA is TGTGCCACCAGCAGGGGGCTGGGTCAGCCCCAGCATTTT. As protein: CATSRGLGQPQHF. The chain is built from TRBV24-1 and TRBJ1-5; 8 bases agree with TRBD1. Looked up from germline, CDR1 is KGHDR and CDR2 is SFDVKD. The V segment lost 7 bases and the J segment 6 bases; nucleotides outside the gene matches: 4. The CDR3 length is 13 residues.